These 15 T cell receptor beta chains came from one sample sequenced in a study of vaccination and CD4 T cells after COVID-19. Cultured CD4+ T cells had their DNA profiled by the Oncomine TCR Beta short-read assay. One entry per CDR3 protein, called by TCRdb with MiXCR from the PCR reads. The data contain approximately 10,000 distinct CDR3 sequences, roughly 60% of them singletons. Antigens for these TCRs are unknown. The sample's treatment: roughly ten-day PBMC culture with coronavirus spike peptide pools or control peptides (ViraFEST assay). The sequenced material came from CD4+ T cells from blood, cultured in vitro. The receptor source for this set is a human donor who had recovered from COVID-19.

This sequence joins TRBV5-1 and TRBJ2-3; 8 bases map to TRBD1. Per the germline V gene, CDR1 is SGHRS and CDR2 is YFSETQ. The ends lost 3 bases at V and 6 bases at J; junction bases unmatched: 9. The CDR3 is 15 residues long. CDR3: CASSSGQGSPDTQYF. The CDR3 DNA is TGCGCCAGCAGCTCCGGACAGGGCAGCCCGGATACGCAGTATTTT.

The chain employs TRBV7-9 and TRBJ2-7, with D possibly matching TRBD1 (6 bases). Germline V gene lookup returns CDR1 SEHNR and CDR2 FQNEAQ (reference sequence). The CDR3 sequence is 13 residues long. With 4 bases removed from V and 4 bases from J, the gap between germline ends came to 11 bases. CDR3 residues: CASSSIQGYEQYF. CDR3 DNA sequence: TGTGCCAGCAGCTCCATTCAGGGGTACGAGCAGTACTTC. Full variable domain (missing parts from reference TRBV7-9 and TRBJ2-7): DTGVSQNPRHKITKRGQNVTFRCDPISEHNRLYWYRQTLGQGPEFLTYFQNEAQLEKSRLLSDRFSAERPKGSFSTLEIQRTEQGDSAMYLCASSSIQGYEQYFGPGTRLTVT.

The rearrangement links TRBV19 to TRBJ2-3; D unclear. V dropped 7 bases and J dropped 4 bases, with 9 bases sitting between them. CDR1 is LNHDA and CDR2 is SQIVND in the germline V gene (reference sequence). The CDR3 has 12 amino acids. CDR3 loop: CASIRWADTQYF. The CDR3 DNA reads TGTGCCAGTATACGATGGGCAGATACGCAGTATTTT.

The chain is built from TRBV6-2 or TRBV6-3 and TRBJ2-3, with 12 bases aligning to TRBD2. Looked up from germline, CDR1 is MNHEY and CDR2 is SVGEGT. The CDR3 totals 16 residues. Trimming cost V 4 bases and J 6 bases; bases outside gene matches: 8. This CDR3 is CASSSLVGTSGDTQYF. CDR3 nucleotides: TGTGCCAGCAGTTCCCTTGTTGGGACTAGCGGGGATACGCAGTATTTT.

This chain links TRBV19 with TRBJ2-5, with TRBD1 matching 7 bases. J was trimmed by 5 bases and V by 6 bases; bases with no gene match: 15. Germline V CDR1 and CDR2: LNHDA, SQIVND (reference sequence). This CDR3 has 16 amino acids. The CDR3 DNA reads as TGTGCCAGTAGGGCATTAACAGGGGTTAGCGCCGAGACCCAGTACTTC. This gives the protein CASRALTGVSAETQYF. Filled out from reference TRBV19 and TRBJ2-5, the complete variable domain reads DGGITQSPKYLFRKEGQNVTLSCEQNLNHDAMYWYRQDPGQGLRLIYYSQIVNDFQKGDIAEGYSVSREKKESFPLTVTSAQKNPTAFYLCASRALTGVSAETQYFGPGTRLLVL.

The chain joins TRBV2 to TRBJ2-7; D might be TRBD2 (5 bases). CDR1 SNHLY and CDR2 FYNNEI come from the germline V gene. The CDR3 is made up of 15 amino acids. Trimming pared 6 bases from V and 4 bases from J, leaving 19 bases between. CDR3 DNA sequence: TGTGCCAGCAGCCGCCCCCTAGCCAGAGCTTACGAGCAGTACTTC. Its protein product is CASSRPLARAYEQYF.

This clonotype was detected a few times. CDR3 nucleotide sequence: TGTGCCATCGGGGCGGTGAGCACAGATACGCAGTATTTT. Protein: CAIGAVSTDTQYF. The chain couples TRBV24-1 to TRBJ2-3; either TRBD1 or TRBD2 may fit D (5 bases each). The germline CDR1 and CDR2 sequences are KGHDR and SFDVKD. This CDR3 region has 13 residues. Trimming stripped 11 bases from V and 0 bases from J, with 11 bases between.

The chain uses TRBV5-1 and TRBJ1-6; a weak D match, TRBD1 (6 bases). The CDR3 has 14 residues. V lost 4 bases and J lost 11, with 16 bases in between. In germline, CDR1 is SGHRS, CDR2 YFSETQ. This CDR3 is CASSQDSLETPLHF. The CDR3, as DNA: TGCGCCAGCAGCCAGGACAGCTTGGAGACACCCCTCCACTTT.

This sequence joins TRBV5-1 and TRBJ2-1; 8 bases are a match to TRBD2. Germline V gene sequence: CDR1 SGHRS, CDR2 YFSETQ. V trimming: 2 bases; J trimming: 9 bases; junction bases outside the gene matches: 10. The CDR3 consists of 15 residues. The DNA for the CDR3 is TGCGCCAGCAGCTTACTAGCGGTCCGGGAGGGTGAGCAGTTCTTC. Residues: CASSLLAVREGEQFF.

The V call is TRBV7-2, the J call TRBJ2-3, with TRBD1 identical over 8 bases. The V segment lost 1 base and the J segment 3 bases; nucleotides outside the gene matches: 0. CDR1 and CDR2 from the germline V gene are SGHTA and FQGNSA. This CDR3 contains 14 residues. In nucleotides, the CDR3 is TGTGCCAGCAGCTTAGACAGGGGGACAGATACGCAGTATTTT. Protein: CASSLDRGTDTQYF.

J is TRBJ1-5 and V is TRBV7-6, with D possibly being TRBD1 (5 bases). There are 15 residues in the CDR3. Trimming shortened V by 1 base and J by 5 bases, and 12 bases separated the two germline ends. Germline CDR1 reads SGHVS; CDR2 reads FNYEAQ. The CDR3 sequence is CASSLVWGMDQPQHF. The CDR3, as DNA: TGTGCCAGCAGCTTAGTATGGGGGATGGATCAGCCCCAGCATTTT.

The J gene is TRBJ2-2, the V gene TRBV6-5; the D gene is possibly TRBD2 (5 bases). Germline V lookup: CDR1 MNHEY, CDR2 SVGAGI. Trimming took 0 bases from V and 3 from J, leaving 11 bases between them. The CDR3 has 16 amino acids. CDR3 sequence reads: CASSYSLLEYTGELFF. CDR3 coding DNA: TGTGCCAGCAGTTACTCTTTACTAGAATACACCGGGGAGCTGTTTTTT.

This clonotype was detected a few times. This rearrangement joins TRBV20-1 to TRBJ2-1, with TRBD1 matching over 10 bases. CDR3 length: 14 residues. With 6 bases clipped from V and 9 bases from J, the junction kept 11 bases outside the gene matches. Germline assignment: CDR1 DFQATT and CDR2 SNEGSKA (reference sequence). CDR3 in DNA: TGCAGTGCCCAAACCGGGACAGGGGTTTTTGAGCAGTTCTTC. It specifies CSAQTGTGVFEQFF.

CDR3 nucleotides: TGTGCCAGCAGCTTAATTGGCAGGGGACCCGGGGAGCTGTTTTTT. Protein sequence: CASSLIGRGPGELFF. This sequence joins TRBV7-9 and TRBJ2-2, with a weak D call TRBD1 (6 bases). This CDR3 spans 15 amino acids. V dropped 2 bases and J dropped 6 bases, with 13 bases sitting between them. The germline V gene has CDR1 SEHNR and CDR2 FQNEAQ (reference sequence).

This clonotype showed up just once. This rearrangement joins TRBV24-1 to TRBJ2-3, with TRBD2 identical over 7 bases. V was clipped by 5 bases and J by 2 bases; unmatched bases: 6. Per germline, CDR1 KGHDR and CDR2 SFDVKD. This CDR3 is built from 15 residues. The CDR3 coding sequence is TGTGCCACCAGTGTCTTAGCGGGTGCCACAGATACGCAGTATTTT. Translating gives CATSVLAGATDTQYF.